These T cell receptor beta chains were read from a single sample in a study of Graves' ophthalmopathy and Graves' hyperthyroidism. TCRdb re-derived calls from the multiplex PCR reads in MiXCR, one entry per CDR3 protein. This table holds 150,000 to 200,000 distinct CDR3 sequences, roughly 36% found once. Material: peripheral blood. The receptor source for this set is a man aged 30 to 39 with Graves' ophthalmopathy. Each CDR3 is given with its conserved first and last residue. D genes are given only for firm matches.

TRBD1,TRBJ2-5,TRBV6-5,CASSPGQGGTQYF
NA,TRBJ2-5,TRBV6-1,CASKTGPDTQYF
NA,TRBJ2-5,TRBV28,CASSSGEVSKEETQYF
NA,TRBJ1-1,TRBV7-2,CASSLAMWSGSMNTEAFF
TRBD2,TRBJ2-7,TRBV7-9,CASAIAGLTVVEQYF
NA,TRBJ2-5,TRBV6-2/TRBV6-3,CASRRPVGFKETQYF
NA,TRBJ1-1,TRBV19,CASTQQVLNTEAFF
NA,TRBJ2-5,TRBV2,CASSDRIETQYF
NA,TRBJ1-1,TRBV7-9,CASSPDGRTEAFF
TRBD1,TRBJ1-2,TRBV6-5,CASSYSTRGRAGYTF
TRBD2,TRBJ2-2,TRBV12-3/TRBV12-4,CASRAGGSTGELFF
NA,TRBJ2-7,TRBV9,CASSAHGTSYEQYF
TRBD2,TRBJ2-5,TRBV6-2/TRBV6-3,CASSYEGAGAETQYF
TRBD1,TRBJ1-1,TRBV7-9,CASINLGDREAFF
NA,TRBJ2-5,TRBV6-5,CASSYGVGQETQYF
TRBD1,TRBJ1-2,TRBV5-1,CASSLGDRIRGYTF
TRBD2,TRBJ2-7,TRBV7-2,CASSLATSGTPYEQYF
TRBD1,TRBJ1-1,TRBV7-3,CASSLPRGVAFF
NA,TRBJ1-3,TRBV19,CASVAGSSGNTIYF
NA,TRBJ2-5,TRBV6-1,CASSKGGWVGETQYF
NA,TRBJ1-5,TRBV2,CASSYGSDQPQHF
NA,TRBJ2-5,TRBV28,CASSLTGEGSGYQETQYF
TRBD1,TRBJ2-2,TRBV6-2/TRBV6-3,CASRRQGANTGELFF
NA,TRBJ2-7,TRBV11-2,CASSLVTSGPPYEQYF
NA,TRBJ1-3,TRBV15,CATSRDQGISGNTIYF
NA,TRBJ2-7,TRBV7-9,CASSPGSGQYF
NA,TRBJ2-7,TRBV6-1,CASSERQLTYEQYF
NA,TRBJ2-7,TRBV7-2,CASSLAGGLPGQYF
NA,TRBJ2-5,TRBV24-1,CASYLGRETQYF
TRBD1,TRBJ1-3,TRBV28,CASSDPLGQRTGNTIYF
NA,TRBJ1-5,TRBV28,CASSFGGQFSNQPQHF
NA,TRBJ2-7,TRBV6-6,CASGVDTLEQYF
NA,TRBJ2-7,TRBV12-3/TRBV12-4,CASSRTPADYEQYF
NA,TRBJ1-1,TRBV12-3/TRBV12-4,CASRIWDGEAFF
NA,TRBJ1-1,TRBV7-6,CASSSDTAEAFF
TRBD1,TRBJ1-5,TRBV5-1,CASSRTGANQPQHF
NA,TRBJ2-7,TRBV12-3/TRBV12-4,CASSLDRVSYEQYF
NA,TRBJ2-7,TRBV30,CAWSAGSYEQYF
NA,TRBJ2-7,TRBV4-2,CASSQDHEQYF
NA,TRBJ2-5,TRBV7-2,CASSQRADGDKTQYF
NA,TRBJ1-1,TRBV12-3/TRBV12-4,CASSLGAEAFF